Below are 10 T cell receptor beta chains sequenced from a single sample in a study of glioma-infiltrating T cells after dendritic cell vaccination. Assay: immunoSEQ multiplex PCR; the TCRdb copy retains only in-frame clones and omits some. This sample has approximately 62,000 clones; approximately 86% occur once, and the top ten carry about 9.9%. Time point noted: after dendritic cell vaccination, including at tumor progression/relapse. The material sequenced was blood, taken after dendritic cell vaccination. These receptors all stem from a human donor with glioblastoma.

This chain joins TRBV7-3 and TRBJ2-4, with D possibly matching TRBD2 (6 bases). V was pared by 6 bases and J by 5 bases, with 35 bases between. CDR1 is SGHTA, CDR2 FQGTGA, per germline. The CDR3 is 21 residues long. CDR3 in DNA: TGTGCCAGCAGAAACAAAAGGGGAGGACCGAGGTACGTTTATTGGGAAAACATTCAGTACTTC. As protein: CASRNKRGGPRYVYWENIQYF. Full variable domain (outside the CDR3, taken from reference TRBV7-3 and TRBJ2-4): GAGVSQTPSNKVTEKGKYVELRCDPISGHTALYWYRQSLGQGPEFLIYFQGTGAADDSGLPNDRFFAVRPEGSVSTLKIQRTERGDSAVYLCASRNKRGGPRYVYWENIQYFGAGTRLSVL.

The genes are TRBV19 and TRBJ1-5; TRBD1 agrees at 7 bases. CDR3 length equals 14 residues. CDR1 is LNHDA, CDR2 SQIVND, per germline (reference sequence). V was clipped by 7 bases and J by 7 bases; unmatched bases: 10. Written as DNA, the CDR3 is TGTGCCAGTATCGACAGGGCAATTGGGCAGCCCCAGCATTTT. Protein: CASIDRAIGQPQHF.

The V and J genes are TRBV6-5 and TRBJ1-1; TRBD1 agrees at 7 bases. The CDR3 is 14 amino acids. Germline CDR1 reads MNHEY; CDR2 reads SVGAGI. V dropped 3 bases and J dropped 1; count of bases not matched to a gene: 2. CDR3 bases: TGTGCCAGCAGTTATCGGACAGGGAACACTGAAGCTTTCTTT. It translates to CASSYRTGNTEAFF.

The V and J genes are TRBV6-5 and TRBJ2-1; 7 nucleotides line up with TRBD2. Germline V gene lookup returns CDR1 MNHEY and CDR2 SVGAGI. The CDR3 totals 14 residues. Trimming at V came to 2 bases and at J to 9 bases, leaving 7 bases not matched to a gene. The CDR3 sequence: CASSYPGGSGEQFF. The CDR3, as DNA: TGTGCCAGCAGTTACCCCGGGGGGAGTGGTGAGCAGTTCTTC.

As for this clone: Other nucleotide sequences from this sample produce the same CDR3. The chain couples TRBV5-1 to TRBJ1-6; TRBD1 is a possible D gene (5 bases). Trimming stripped 6 bases from V and 10 bases from J, with 20 bases between. Germline loops: CDR1 SGHRS, CDR2 YFSETQ. The CDR3 is 15 amino acids. CDR3 bases: TGCGCCAGCACCAACGACGGGGGGGGGAACTCACCCCTCCACTTT. This gives the protein CASTNDGGGNSPLHF.

This chain links TRBV29-1 with TRBJ2-3, with 11 nucleotides matching TRBD1. The CDR3 totals 16 residues. The V and J ends lost 3 bases and 0 bases, in that order; junction bases with no gene match: 5. In germline, CDR1 is SQVTM, CDR2 ANQGSEA. The CDR3, as DNA: TGCAGCGTTGATGGGACAGGGGGTTCTAGCACAGATACGCAGTATTTT. This gives the protein CSVDGTGGSSTDTQYF.

The chain uses TRBV5-6 and TRBJ2-3, with a weak D call TRBD1 (6 bases). The CDR3 is made up of 13 amino acids. The ends were cut back, 4 bases at V and 3 bases at J, with 9 bases in the middle. Per germline, CDR1 SGHDT and CDR2 YYEEEE. The CDR3 sequence: CASSAQGTDTQYF. The CDR3 region has the DNA TGTGCCAGCAGCGCACAGGGAACAGATACGCAGTATTTT. Full variable domain (remainder filled in from reference TRBV5-6 and TRBJ2-3): DAGVTQSPTHLIKTRGQQVTLRCSPKSGHDTVSWYQQALGQGPQFIFQYYEEEERQRGNFPDRFSGHQFPNYSSELNVNALLLGDSALYLCASSAQGTDTQYFGPGTRLTVL.

In nucleotides, the CDR3 is TGCGCCAGCAGCAACCTCGGGACAGGGGGCCCCGGGGGGGGAGAAAAACTGTTTTTT. It yields the protein CASSNLGTGGPGGGEKLFF. V gene TRBV5-1 combines with J gene TRBJ1-4, with 12 nucleotides matching TRBD1. CDR3 size: 19 residues. V lost 4 bases and J lost 8; bases outside the gene matches: 18. Germline CDR1 is SGHRS and CDR2 is YFSETQ.

The chain combines TRBV5-4 with TRBJ2-2; D ambiguous. Germline CDR1 reads SGHNT; CDR2 reads YYREEE (reference sequence). The CDR3 is 15 residues long. Trimming left V 0 bases short and J 4 bases short, with 10 bases between. In nucleotides, the CDR3 is TGTGCCAGCAGCTTGGACGGGTCATTCACCGGGGAGCTGTTTTTT. It encodes CASSLDGSFTGELFF.

V and J are TRBV19 and TRBJ2-3; TRBD2 matches at 14 bases. Germline V CDR1 and CDR2: LNHDA, SQIVND (reference sequence). Trimming cost V 5 bases and J 2 bases; bases outside gene matches: 9. CDR3 length: 18 amino acids. The CDR3 spells CASSSPGTSGGNTDTQYF. The CDR3 nucleotides are TGTGCCAGTAGTTCCCCCGGGACTAGCGGGGGAAACACAGATACGCAGTATTTT.